This T cell receptor (beta chain) was sequenced for a study of blood T cell repertoires in COVID-19. Study details: In each case, the material was cDNA or gDNA derived from T cells, B-cell-depleted T cells, or PBMCs.

This clone occurred many times. Original analysis: Amplification of reference gene primers was used by the study to estimate nucleated cell counts. Assay used: immunoSEQ multiplex PCR; TCRdb lists only in-frame clones, some missing. The DNA was the basis for D and trimming; V, J and clone size are from that table. This table holds some 300,000 clones, approximately 90% found once. This CDR3 is 16 amino acids long. Germline CDR1 and CDR2: SGHTA and FQGTGA. The V gene end was trimmed by 1 base and the J gene end by 0 bases; junction bases not matched to a gene: 1. Material: peripheral blood. This sequence originates from a woman in her twenties or thirties who had recovered from COVID-19. The chain couples TRBV7-3 to TRBJ2-3; 10 nucleotides agree with TRBD2. As DNA, the CDR3 is TGTGCCAGCAGCTTAATACTAGCGGGAAGCACAGATACGCAGTATTTT. Translation gives CASSLILAGSTDTQYF.